The subject of this entry is one T cell receptor beta chain. No count is recorded, though its frequency marks this clonotype as medium-sized (0.01 to 0.1%). Its antigen is still unknown. The germline V gene (reference sequence) provides CDR1 DFQATT and CDR2 SNEGSKA. From the cysteine up to the phenylalanine, the CDR3 has a length of 12 residues. DNA was not recorded. These data come from a study of diagnostic markers for celiac disease (dated by TCRdb to the early 2020s). For sequencing, an Illumina MiSeq was employed. TCRdb reprocessed the reads, reporting each CDR3 protein sequence once and no DNA. The data table for this sample lists about 1,100 distinct CDR3 sequences. The ten biggest clones cover approximately 11% of the sample.

The source of this sequence is a human donor. The sample taken for sequencing was either unsorted cells or a sorted T cell fraction (not recorded which). The rearrangement combines TRBV20-1 with TRBJ2-7; TCRdb indicates TRBD1, and absent DNA this call remains unverified. This receptor carries the CDR3 CSPRGLAYEQYF.